This record concerns one T cell receptor (beta chain) sequence. Its target is unknown. PCR used 60 Vbeta primers and 13 Jbeta primers. TCRdb's copy holds only in-frame clones and misses some; the assay was immunoSEQ multiplex PCR. The sample lists about 120,000 clones, approximately 69% seen once, with about 4.2% in the top ten. The sample originates from a study of cytomegalovirus exposure and HLA in healthy donors. Notes on the study in general: A few V segments could not be told apart, such as TRBV6-2 and TRBV6-3, and were left out.

Germline V gene sequence: CDR1 SEHNR, CDR2 FQNEAQ (reference sequence). The V end was cut by 2 bases, the J end by 3 bases, with 10 bases between. This CDR3 region has 15 residues. This chain connects TRBV7-9 to TRBJ2-2; D uncertain. This receptor was obtained from a middle-aged woman in good health and CMV-seropositive. Sample: PBMCs. DNA for the CDR3: TGTGCCAGCAGCTTACGACTGCATGACACCGGGGAGCTGTTTTTT. This codes for CASSLRLHDTGELFF.